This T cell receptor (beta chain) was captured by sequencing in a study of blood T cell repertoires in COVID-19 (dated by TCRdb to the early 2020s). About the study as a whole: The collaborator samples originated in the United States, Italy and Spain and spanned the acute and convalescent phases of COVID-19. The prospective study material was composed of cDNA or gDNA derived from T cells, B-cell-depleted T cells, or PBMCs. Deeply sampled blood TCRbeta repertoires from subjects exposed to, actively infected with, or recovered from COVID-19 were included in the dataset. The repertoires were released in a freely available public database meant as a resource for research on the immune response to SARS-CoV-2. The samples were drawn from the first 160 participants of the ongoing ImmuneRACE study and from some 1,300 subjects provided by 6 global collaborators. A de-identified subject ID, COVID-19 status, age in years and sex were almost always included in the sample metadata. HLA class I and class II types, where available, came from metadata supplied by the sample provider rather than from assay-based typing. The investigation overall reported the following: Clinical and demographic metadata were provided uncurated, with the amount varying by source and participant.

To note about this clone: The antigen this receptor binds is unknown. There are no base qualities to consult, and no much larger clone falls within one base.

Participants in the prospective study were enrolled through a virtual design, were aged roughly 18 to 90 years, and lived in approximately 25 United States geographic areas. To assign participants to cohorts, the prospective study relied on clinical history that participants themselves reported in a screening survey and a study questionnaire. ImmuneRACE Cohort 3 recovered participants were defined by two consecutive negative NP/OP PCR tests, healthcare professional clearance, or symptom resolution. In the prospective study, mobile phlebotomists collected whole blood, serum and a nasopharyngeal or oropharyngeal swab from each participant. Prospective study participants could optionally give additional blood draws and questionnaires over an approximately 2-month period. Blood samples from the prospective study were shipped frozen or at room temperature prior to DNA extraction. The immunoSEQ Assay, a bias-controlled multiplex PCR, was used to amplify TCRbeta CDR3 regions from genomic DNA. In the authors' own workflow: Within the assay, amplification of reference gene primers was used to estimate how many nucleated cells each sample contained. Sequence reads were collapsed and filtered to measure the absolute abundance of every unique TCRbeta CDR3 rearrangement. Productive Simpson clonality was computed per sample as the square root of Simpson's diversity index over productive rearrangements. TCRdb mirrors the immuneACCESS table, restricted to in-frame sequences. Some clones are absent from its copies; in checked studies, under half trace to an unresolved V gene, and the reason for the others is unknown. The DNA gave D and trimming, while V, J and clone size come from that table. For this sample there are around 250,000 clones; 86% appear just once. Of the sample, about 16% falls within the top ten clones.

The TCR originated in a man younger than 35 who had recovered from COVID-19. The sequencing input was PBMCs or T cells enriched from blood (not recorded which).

In nucleotide form, the sequence is TGTGCCAGCAGTTGGGGGGAGGGGACTGAAGCTTTCTTT. Translated, it gives CASSWGEGTEAFF. The sequence is built from TRBV2 and TRBJ1-1, with a tentative D gene TRBD1 over 5 matching bases. V loses 5 bases, J loses 5 bases, and the germline ends lie 12 bases apart. Via the germline V gene, CDR1 is SNHLY and CDR2 FYNNEI. The CDR3 runs 13 amino acids, cysteine and phenylalanine included. CDR3 DNA only is kept here, 39 bases in frame from base 1.